These 24 T cell receptor beta chains share one sample of origin, sequenced in a study of cytomegalovirus exposure and HLA in healthy donors. TCRdb keeps only in-frame clones here, not all; method: immunoSEQ multiplex PCR. The table shows some 61,000 clones, with about 97% occurring only once. The specimen sequenced was PBMCs. The receptors here all came from a woman aged 18-29 years in good health and CMV-seropositive.

This clone was detected once. This chain uses TRBV28 with TRBJ2-1; 8 bases are shared with TRBD1. The CDR3 is 13 residues long. The germline V gene has CDR1 MDHEN and CDR2 SYDVKM. Trimming took 6 bases from V and 5 from J; bases not matched to a gene: 3. The CDR3 is CASRGQGNNEQFF. DNA of the CDR3: TGTGCCAGCAGAGGACAGGGAAACAATGAGCAGTTCTTC. Filled out from reference TRBV28 and TRBJ2-1, the complete variable domain reads DVKVTQSSRYLVKRTGEKVFLECVQDMDHENMFWYRQDPGLGLRLIYFSYDVKMKEKGDIPEGYSVSREKKERFSLILESASTNQTSMYLCASRGQGNNEQFFGPGTRLTVL.

The chain links TRBV29-1 to TRBJ2-7; no reliable D call. This CDR3 spans 14 amino acids. The germline V gene has CDR1 SQVTM and CDR2 ANQGSEA. Trimming took 5 bases from V and 2 from J, leaving 16 bases between them. CDR3 sequence: CSVCPTTGTYEQYF. The CDR3, as DNA: TGCAGCGTTTGCCCGACAACCGGAACCTACGAGCAGTACTTC.

V gene TRBV19 combines with J gene TRBJ1-1; 8 bases line up with TRBD1. V shed 5 bases and J 6 bases; nucleotides not matched to a gene: 11. This CDR3 comprises 15 residues. Looked up from germline, CDR1 is LNHDA and CDR2 is SQIVND (reference sequence). The DNA of the CDR3 is TGTGCCAGTAGTCTCCCCCAGGGGGCTCTAGCTGAAGCTTTCTTT. Its protein is CASSLPQGALAEAFF.

The V and J genes are TRBV5-4 and TRBJ2-1; D is perhaps TRBD2 (6 bases). Trimming stripped 0 bases from V and 5 bases from J, with 9 bases between. CDR1 is SGHNT, CDR2 YYREEE, per germline (reference sequence). The CDR3 covers 14 residues. The CDR3 loop is CASSLEAGHNEQFF. The CDR3 region has the DNA TGTGCCAGCAGCTTGGAAGCGGGCCACAATGAGCAGTTCTTC.

The chain employs TRBV7-9 and TRBJ2-2; D possibly corresponds to TRBD1 (6 bases). Between the trimmed V and J ends, which lost 5 bases and 5 bases, there was a span of 18 bases. Per the germline V gene, CDR1 is SEHNR and CDR2 is FQNEAQ (reference sequence). The CDR3 sequence is 16 residues long. The CDR3 loop is CASSLERDTLTGELFF. The CDR3 region has the DNA TGTGCCAGCAGCCTAGAGAGGGACACCTTGACCGGGGAGCTGTTTTTT.

The rearrangement joins TRBV5-1 to TRBJ2-2, with a weak D call TRBD2 (6 bases). V was pared by 5 bases and J by 4 bases, with 15 bases between. The CDR3 length is 15 residues. CDR1 is SGHRS and CDR2 is YFSETQ in the germline V gene. The DNA of the CDR3 is TGCGCCAGCAGTGGGAGGACAAGTTTCACCGGGGAGCTGTTTTTT. Translating it yields CASSGRTSFTGELFF.

V is TRBV5-6 and J is TRBJ1-1; D unresolved. This CDR3 spans 15 amino acids. Trimming took 4 bases from V and 0 from J, leaving 13 bases between them. Germline-derived CDR1 and CDR2 are SGHDT and YYEEEE. The CDR3 region is CASSLWGAMNTEAFF. The CDR3 DNA sequence: TGTGCCAGCAGCCTGTGGGGAGCAATGAACACTGAAGCTTTCTTT.

The chain carries TRBV6-1 and TRBJ2-3, with D perhaps matching TRBD2 (5 bases). Between the trimmed V and J ends, which lost 4 bases and 6 bases, there was a span of 11 bases. There are 13 residues in the CDR3. The V gene's germline CDR1 is MNHNS and CDR2 SASEGT. DNA of the CDR3: TGTGCCAGCAGTGTCGGGGTACAGGATACGCAGTATTTT. Protein: CASSVGVQDTQYF.

The V call is TRBV10-2, the J call TRBJ2-7; TRBD2 aligns across 7 bases. Germline V lookup: CDR1 WSHSY, CDR2 SAAADI. The CDR3 sequence is 15 residues long. The J segment lost 5 bases and the V segment lost 8 bases, leaving 15 bases of the junction unmatched. The CDR3 nucleotides read TGCGCCAGCCGTCAGATTGGGCGGGAGAACCACGAGCAGTACTTC. Its translation is CASRQIGRENHEQYF.

This chain connects TRBV6-1 to TRBJ2-3, with D tentatively TRBD1 (5 bases). Trimming pared 3 bases from V and 1 base from J, leaving 8 bases between. The CDR3 runs to 14 residues. Germline V lookup: CDR1 MNHNS, CDR2 SASEGT. CDR3 in DNA: TGTGCCAGCAGTGAGGGGCAGGGCACAGATACGCAGTATTTT. Translating gives CASSEGQGTDTQYF.

V is TRBV7-9 and J is TRBJ1-5, with D possibly matching TRBD1 (6 bases). The CDR3 length is 17 residues. From germline, CDR1 is SEHNR and CDR2 FQNEAQ (reference sequence). Trimming pared 3 bases from V and 3 bases from J, leaving 18 bases between. For the CDR3, the DNA is TGTGCCAGCAGCTTCATACAGGGTAGCAGGGACAATCAGCCCCAGCATTTT. It translates to CASSFIQGSRDNQPQHF.

The rearrangement uses TRBV5-6 and TRBJ2-7, with 13 bases fitting TRBD2. Germline V gene lookup returns CDR1 SGHDT and CDR2 YYEEEE. Losses at the gene ends were 5 bases for V and 2 bases for J; bases not matched to a gene: 7. This CDR3 region has 16 residues. CDR3 region: CASSPGLAGVPYEQYF. DNA of the CDR3: TGTGCCAGCAGTCCTGGACTAGCGGGAGTCCCCTACGAGCAGTACTTC.

The gene calls are TRBV7-2 and TRBJ2-7; 8 bases are a match to TRBD2. The CDR3 runs 16 residues. V shed 5 bases and J 0 bases; nucleotides not matched to a gene: 9. Germline V gene data show CDR1 as SGHTA and CDR2 as FQGNSA. The CDR3 here is CASSPGAGEGSYEQYF. CDR3 coding DNA: TGTGCCAGCAGCCCCGGAGCGGGAGAGGGCTCCTACGAGCAGTACTTC.

In DNA, the CDR3 is TGTGCCAGCAGCTGGACAGGTGGCGGCTACACCTTC. This codes for CASSWTGGGYTF. The chain carries TRBV5-4 and TRBJ1-2; 7 nucleotides match TRBD1. Germline CDR1 and CDR2: SGHNT and YYREEE (reference sequence). The CDR3 contains 12 residues. V shed 3 bases, J shed 8 bases, and the junction held 4 bases outside the gene matches.

This chain links TRBV12-5 with TRBJ1-5; D is unresolved. V gave up 1 base and J gave up 5 bases, with 9 bases separating them. Germline V gene data show CDR1 as LGHNT and CDR2 as FRNRAP. The length of the CDR3 is 14 residues. CDR3 DNA: TGTGCTAGTGGTTTGGCTCCCAGTTATCAGCCCCAGCATTTT. This gives the protein CASGLAPSYQPQHF. Supplemented by reference TRBV12-5 and TRBJ1-5, the full variable domain reads DARVTQTPRHKVTEMGQEVTMRCQPILGHNTVFWYRQTMMQGLELLAYFRNRAPLDDSGMPKDRFSAEMPDATLATLKIQPSEPRDSAVYFCASGLAPSYQPQHFGDGTRLSIL.

The V and J genes are TRBV5-8 and TRBJ2-2; possibly TRBD2 for D (5 bases). V was trimmed by 0 bases and J by 3 bases, leaving 12 bases between them. The length of the CDR3 is 16 residues. Germline CDR1 and CDR2: SGHTS and YDEGEE. This CDR3 reads CASSLGSDSDTGELFF. CDR3 sequence (DNA): TGTGCCAGCAGCTTGGGGTCGGACTCTGACACCGGGGAGCTGTTTTTT.

The gene calls are TRBV4-2 and TRBJ2-3; a weak D match, TRBD2 (6 bases). CDR1 and CDR2 from the germline V gene are LGHNA and YNFKEQ. This CDR3 has 17 amino acids. Trimming cost V 1 base and J 2 bases, with 16 bases left between them. The CDR3 nucleotides read TGTGCCAGCAGCCAAGTACTCGGTAGCGGCCACACAGATACGCAGTATTTT. It yields the protein CASSQVLGSGHTDTQYF.

The chain recombines TRBV28 with TRBJ1-5; D call uncertain. The CDR3 spans 17 residues. Looked up from germline, CDR1 is MDHEN and CDR2 is SYDVKM. Trimming left V 4 bases short and J 4 bases short, with 20 bases between. This CDR3 is CASSWGETGPPNQPQHF. CDR3 bases: TGTGCCAGCAGTTGGGGAGAAACCGGGCCACCTAATCAGCCCCAGCATTTT.

This clone was observed a single time. This CDR3 is CASSLGSGGQETQYF. In DNA form, the CDR3 reads TGTGCCAGCAGCTTAGGTAGTGGCGGCCAAGAGACCCAGTACTTC. The rearrangement uses TRBV11-3 and TRBJ2-5; D not certain. The CDR3 covers 15 residues. Germline V lookup: CDR1 SGHNT, CDR2 YENEEA. Trimming stripped 1 base from V and 1 base from J, with 10 bases between.

The chain joins TRBV28 to TRBJ2-7; D is uncertain. V shed 5 bases and J shed 0 bases, with 8 bases lying between them. Germline CDR1 MDHEN, CDR2 SYDVKM. The CDR3 is made up of 13 amino acids. The CDR3 DNA reads TGTGCCAGCAGTCGGTTAGCCTCCTACGAGCAGTACTTC. It translates to CASSRLASYEQYF.

The chain carries TRBV18 and TRBJ1-4, with 9 bases fitting TRBD1. Losses at the gene ends were 3 bases for V and 5 bases for J; bases not matched to a gene: 4. The germline V gene encodes CDR1 KGHSH and CDR2 LQKENI. This CDR3 is built from 15 residues. For the CDR3, the DNA is TGTGCCAGCTCACCTCTAGGGACAGGGAATGAAAAACTGTTTTTT. Translating gives CASSPLGTGNEKLFF.

The rearrangement joins TRBV5-6 to TRBJ2-7; no clear D. Germline values: CDR1 SGHDT, CDR2 YYEEEE. The CDR3 loop spans 13 amino acids. V shed 0 bases and J shed 0 bases, with 4 bases lying between them. The CDR3 nucleotides are TGTGCCAGCAGCTTGGGGAGCTCCTACGAGCAGTACTTC. Translated: CASSLGSSYEQYF.

The V and J genes are TRBV5-8 and TRBJ2-3, with 8 bases matching TRBD1. Trimming took 4 bases from V and 4 from J; bases not matched to a gene: 8. The CDR3 has 15 residues. Germline values: CDR1 SGHTS, CDR2 YDEGEE. This chain's CDR3 is CASSVGQEIPDTQYF. CDR3 nucleotide sequence: TGTGCCAGCAGCGTGGGACAGGAAATTCCAGATACGCAGTATTTT.

The V call is TRBV7-2, the J call TRBJ2-1; 9 positions agree with TRBD2. J lost 4 bases, V lost 5 bases, and 9 bases had no gene match. This CDR3 comprises 16 residues. The germline V gene encodes CDR1 SGHTA and CDR2 FQGNSA. The chain's CDR3 is CASSPGSLAGYNEQFF. CDR3 in DNA: TGTGCCAGCAGCCCAGGGTCCCTAGCGGGATACAATGAGCAGTTCTTC.